Listed below are T cell receptor beta chains from one sample, sequenced in a study of OX40 agonist ivuxolimab in advanced cancers. This table comes from immunoSEQ multiplex PCR, and its TCRdb copy is limited to in-frame clones, with some not included. The table lists tens of thousands of clones, approximately 90% of them singletons. Sequenced material: CD4+ or CD8+ T cells sorted from blood, taken in a trial of the OX40 agonist ivuxolimab. The receptors derive from an adult with an advanced solid tumor such as melanoma, head and neck, liver or kidney cancer. Each CDR3 is given with its conserved first and last residue. D genes are given only for firm matches. Rows give clone size only sometimes, using once, few, many, or a class for an expanded clone.

TRBD2 | TRBJ2-5 | . | 14 | TRBV4-3 | TGCGCCAGCCAAAGCGGGGATTACCAAGAGACCCAGTACTTC | CASQSGDYQETQYF
TRBD2 | TRBJ2-7 | . | 16 | TRBV10-2 | TGCGCCAGCAGTGATTGGAGGACTAGCGGATCCTACGAGCAGTACTTC | CASSDWRTSGSYEQYF
. | TRBJ2-4 | . | 16 | TRBV4-1 | TGCGCCAGCAGCCAAGATCGAGGGATCGCCAAAAACATTCAGTACTTC | CASSQDRGIAKNIQYF
TRBD1 | TRBJ1-5 | . | 14 | TRBV28 | TGTGCCAGCAGCTACACAGGGGGCGCGCAGCCCCAGCATTTT | CASSYTGGAQPQHF
. | TRBJ2-7 | . | 15 | TRBV4-2 | TGTGCCAGCAGCCAAGTTATCGCGGGGCCCCCAGAGCAGTACTTC | CASSQVIAGPPEQYF
. | TRBJ2-4 | . | 11 | TRBV19 | TGTGCCAGTAGGGTGGGGGGCATTCAGTACTTC | CASRVGGIQYF
. | TRBJ2-1 | . | 14 | TRBV6-5 | TGTGCCAGCAGGCAGGGCCCCGAGGGGATTGAGCAGTTCTTC | CASRQGPEGIEQFF
. | TRBJ2-5 | . | 15 | TRBV29-1 | TGCAGCGTTGTTCCGCGGGGCAGGTCCAAAGAGACCCAGTACTTC | CSVVPRGRSKETQYF
. | TRBJ1-5 | . | 12 | TRBV29-1 | TGCAGCGCGCAGGTTCGGGGTCAGCCCCAGCATTTT | CSAQVRGQPQHF
TRBD2 | TRBJ2-3 | . | 15 | TRBV5-1 | TGCGCCAGCAGCTTACTAGCGGCCGGCACAGATACGCAGTATTTT | CASSLLAAGTDTQYF
. | TRBJ1-5 | few | 13 | TRBV30 | TGTGCCTGGAGTGAGGGTGGCAATCAGCCCCAGCATTTT | CAWSEGGNQPQHF
TRBD2 | TRBJ2-3 | . | 14 | TRBV11-3 | TGTGCCAGCAAAGCCCGCGGGGGGTCAGATACGCAGTATTTT | CASKARGGSDTQYF
TRBD2 | TRBJ2-1 | . | 16 | TRBV15 | TGTGCCACCAGCACCCGACTAGCGGGGGGCCCCCCTGAGCAGTTCTTC | CATSTRLAGGPPEQFF
TRBD2 | TRBJ2-3 | . | 15 | TRBV5-1 | TGCGCCAGCAGCTTGGGGCTAGCGGGAGCTGATACGCAGTATTTT | CASSLGLAGADTQYF
. | TRBJ2-7 | . | 17 | TRBV4-1 | TGCGCCAGCAGCCAAGACACACCAGGCACCTATAGCTACGAGCAGTACTTC | CASSQDTPGTYSYEQYF
. | TRBJ1-6 | . | 15 | TRBV28 | TGTGCCAGCAGTTTACCTCAGGGGAATAATTCACCCCTCCACTTT | CASSLPQGNNSPLHF
. | TRBJ2-7 | . | 11 | TRBV18 | TGTGCCAGCTCACGTTCCTACGAGCAGTACTTC | CASSRSYEQYF
TRBD2 | TRBJ2-1 | . | 15 | TRBV6-6 | TGTGCCAGCAGACAACTAGCGGGAGGCGGAGGTGAGCAGTTCTTC | CASRQLAGGGGEQFF
TRBD2 | TRBJ2-5 | . | 16 | TRBV5-4 | TGTGCCAGCAGCGCCACCTTAGCGGGGGCCGGGGAGACCCAGTACTTC | CASSATLAGAGETQYF
TRBD1 | TRBJ1-5 | once | 14 | TRBV9 | TGTGCCAGCAGCGTGGGGACAGGGGATCAGCCCCAGCATTTT | CASSVGTGDQPQHF
TRBD1 | TRBJ2-1 | . | 13 | TRBV28 | TGTGCCAGCAGGCGAAGGGGGCTGGATGAGCAGTTCTTC | CASRRRGLDEQFF
. | TRBJ1-3 | once | 14 | TRBV18 | TGTGCCAGCTCACCAGCGAGCTCTGGAAACACCATATATTTT | CASSPASSGNTIYF
. | TRBJ1-5 | . | 18 | TRBV6-1 | TGTGCCAGCAGTGAAGGAAGGGGGGGGGCAGGAGGGAATCAGCCCCAGCATTTT | CASSEGRGGAGGNQPQHF
. | TRBJ2-3 | once | 14 | TRBV11-2 | TGTGCCAGCAGCTTAAGGGGCACGGGAGATACGCAGTATTTT | CASSLRGTGDTQYF
. | TRBJ1-6 | . | 15 | TRBV28 | TGTGCCAGCAGCCGTCTTAGCTCCTATAATTCACCCCTCCACTTT | CASSRLSSYNSPLHF
TRBD1 | TRBJ2-3 | . | 14 | TRBV13 | TGTGCCACTAGAACAGGGGGCGCGGGCTCTACGCAGTATTTT | CATRTGGAGSTQYF
TRBD2 | TRBJ2-1 | . | 15 | TRBV5-1 | TGCGCCAGCAGACTAGCGGGAGAAAGCTACAATGAGCAGTTCTTC | CASRLAGESYNEQFF
. | TRBJ2-7 | . | 15 | TRBV9 | TGTGCCAGCAGCGTGGCGGGTAGCGCCAGCTACGAGCAGTACTTC | CASSVAGSASYEQYF
. | TRBJ1-2 | . | 15 | TRBV30 | TGTGCCTGGAGTGTACCGTCCGGGGGGACGGATGGCTACACCTTC | CAWSVPSGGTDGYTF
. | TRBJ2-6 | . | 14 | TRBV10-3 | TGTGCCATCAGCGGGGAAATAGGGGCCAACGTCCTGACTTTC | CAISGEIGANVLTF